The 19 T cell receptor beta chains listed next were all sequenced from one sample in a study of blood T cell repertoires in COVID-19. Libraries were prepared by immunoSEQ multiplex PCR; TCRdb keeps only in-frame clonotypes and omits some of them. Of about 140,000 clones listed, more than 70% are singletons. Sequenced sample: PBMCs or T cells enriched from blood (not recorded which). The receptor set was obtained from a man aged 40-49 years with acute COVID-19.

This chain uses TRBV7-9 with TRBJ1-1; no firm D call. The CDR3 is made up of 13 amino acids. CDR1 and CDR2 (germline): SEHNR, FQNEAQ (reference sequence). Trimming left V 5 bases short and J 2 bases short, with 9 bases between. The CDR3 DNA reads TGTGCCAGCAGCGCACAACCTAACACTGAAGCTTTCTTT. Its protein product is CASSAQPNTEAFF.

V usage is TRBV4-1 and J usage is TRBJ2-5; 7 nucleotides match TRBD2. There are 18 residues in the CDR3. Germline loops: CDR1 MGHRA, CDR2 YSYEKL. V lost 4 bases, J lost 0 bases, and 14 bases stayed unmatched. DNA of the CDR3: TGCGCCAGCAGCCGCCAGATGCTAGTGGCGGGGGACCAAGAGACCCAGTACTTC. Its translation: CASSRQMLVAGDQETQYF.

CDR3 sequence reads: CASSLGLGGAGAYEQYF. As DNA, the CDR3 is TGTGCCAGCAGCTTAGGGCTGGGAGGAGCGGGCGCCTACGAGCAGTACTTC. This sequence joins TRBV7-2 and TRBJ2-7; perhaps TRBD2 as D (6 bases). Germline assignment: CDR1 SGHTA and CDR2 FQGNSA. V lost 1 base to trimming and J lost 2 bases, with 18 bases between them. This CDR3 contains 17 residues. Looking up the rest from reference TRBV7-2 and TRBJ2-7 gives the full variable domain: GAGVSQSPSNKVTEKGKDVELRCDPISGHTALYWYRQSLGQGLEFLIYFQGNSAPDKSGLPSDRFSAERTGGSVSTLTIQRTQQEDSAVYLCASSLGLGGAGAYEQYFGPGTRLTVT.

The V and J genes are TRBV30 and TRBJ1-1; no clear D gene. From germline, CDR1 is GTSNPN and CDR2 SVGIG (reference sequence). The CDR3 is made up of 12 amino acids. The germline V and J ends were trimmed by 3 bases and 4 bases, with 9 bases remaining between them. The CDR3 region is CAWREESTEAFF. The CDR3 bases are TGTGCCTGGAGAGAGGAGAGCACTGAAGCTTTCTTT.

The chain joins TRBV12-3 or TRBV12-4 to TRBJ1-5; D is uncertain. The CDR3 contains 12 residues. The ends were cut back, 1 base at V and 8 bases at J, with 6 bases in the middle. CDR3 in amino acids: CASSLVSEPQHF. Here the CDR3 DNA reads TGTGCCAGCAGTTTAGTTTCTGAGCCCCAGCATTTT.

The V gene is TRBV4-2, the J gene TRBJ2-2; 9 nucleotides match TRBD2. Unmatched junction bases numbered 13, after V lost 4 bases and J lost 7 bases. The CDR3 is 17 residues long. Germline V gene lookup returns CDR1 LGHNA and CDR2 YNFKEQ. The DNA of the CDR3 is TGTGCCAGCAGCCTCAGGTCAAGGCGGGGGGGAGACGGGGAGCTGTTTTTT. Translated, it gives CASSLRSRRGGDGELFF.

CDR3 region: CASSFVGQIQFRELFF. DNA of the CDR3: TGTGCCAGCAGCTTCGTAGGACAGATCCAGTTCCGGGAGCTGTTTTTT. The chain has TRBV5-6 and TRBJ2-2, with D perhaps matching TRBD1 (6 bases). Germline loops: CDR1 SGHDT, CDR2 YYEEEE. The CDR3 consists of 16 residues. V was shortened by 2 bases and J by 9 bases, with 20 bases between the two germline ends.

V and J are TRBV7-8 and TRBJ1-2; D ambiguous. The CDR3 has 13 residues. Trimming took off 1 base at V and 6 bases at J, with 9 bases between the two ends. Germline V gene lookup returns CDR1 SGHVS and CDR2 FQNEAQ. The CDR3 spells CASSLVTDDGYTF. The CDR3 DNA is TGTGCCAGCAGCTTAGTTACAGACGATGGCTACACCTTC.

The V gene is TRBV5-6, the J gene TRBJ1-3; 7 bases are shared with TRBD1. Trimming cost V 3 bases and J 4 bases; bases outside gene matches: 4. This CDR3 is built from 14 residues. Germline V CDR1 and CDR2: SGHDT, YYEEEE. As DNA, the CDR3 is TGTGCCAGCAGCTACAGGGGAAGAGGAAACACCATATATTTT. Its translation is CASSYRGRGNTIYF.

The rearrangement links TRBV4-1 to TRBJ2-7; TRBD2 matches 11 bases. V shed 0 bases and J 5 bases; nucleotides not matched to a gene: 12. The CDR3 has 18 residues. The germline V gene has CDR1 MGHRA and CDR2 YSYEKL. Written as DNA, the CDR3 is TGCGCCAGCAGCCAAGAAAAATCGGGACTAGCGGAGGCGGACGAGCAGTACTTC. Encoded protein: CASSQEKSGLAEADEQYF.

This clone was detected only a few times. The rearrangement links TRBV7-2 to TRBJ2-5; 9 nucleotides match TRBD2. After removal of 4 bases from V and 5 bases from J, the junction contained 11 bases not matched to a gene. The germline gives CDR1 SGHTA, CDR2 FQGNSA. This CDR3 is 16 amino acids long. DNA for the CDR3: TGTGCCAGCAGCTCCGGACTAGCGTGGGAGGTGGAGACCCAGTACTTC. Translated: CASSSGLAWEVETQYF.

V gene TRBV4-1 combines with J gene TRBJ1-2; 7 bases fit TRBD1. Trimming took 2 bases from V and 4 from J; bases not matched to a gene: 10. Germline V lookup: CDR1 MGHRA, CDR2 YSYEKL. This CDR3 is 16 amino acids long. The CDR3 reads CASSQTRQGLIYGYTF. Written as DNA, the CDR3 is TGCGCCAGCAGCCAAACAAGACAGGGATTGATCTATGGCTACACCTTC.

The chain uses TRBV6-5 and TRBJ1-5, with 9 bases identical to TRBD1. The trim removed 6 bases at V and 5 bases at J, leaving 8 bases unmatched. This CDR3 spans 15 amino acids. Germline V gives CDR1 MNHEY, CDR2 SVGAGI. The CDR3 DNA sequence: TGTGCCAGCAGGAGGGGACAGGGTGGTGATCAGCCCCAGCATTTT. Translating gives CASRRGQGGDQPQHF.

The CDR3 is CASSLLGQGETQYF. CDR3 DNA: TGTGCCAGCAGCTTGCTAGGTCAGGGGGAGACCCAGTACTTC. The chain employs TRBV5-4 and TRBJ2-5; D perhaps matches TRBD1 (6 bases). Germline V lookup: CDR1 SGHNT, CDR2 YYREEE (reference sequence). The CDR3 covers 14 residues. V was clipped by 1 base and J by 5 bases, with 12 bases between them.

The chain uses TRBV11-2 and TRBJ1-4, with TRBD1 as a possible D gene (5 bases). V was pared by 5 bases and J by 1 base, with 14 bases between. The germline gives CDR1 SGHAT, CDR2 FQNNGV. The CDR3 length is 16 residues. In DNA form, the CDR3 reads TGTGCCAGCAGCGACAGAAGTAGGGGAACTAATGAAAAACTGTTTTTT. It translates to CASSDRSRGTNEKLFF. The full variable domain, rest sourced from reference TRBV11-2 and TRBJ1-4, is EAGVAQSPRYKIIEKRQSVAFWCNPISGHATLYWYQQILGQGPKLLIQFQNNGVVDDSQLPKDRFSAERLKGVDSTLKIQPAKLEDSAVYLCASSDRSRGTNEKLFFGSGTQLSVL.

This chain links TRBV19 with TRBJ1-5; 9 bases fit TRBD1. Per germline, CDR1 LNHDA and CDR2 SQIVND (reference sequence). V was clipped by 11 bases and J by 6 bases; unmatched bases: 14. The CDR3 covers 15 residues. The CDR3 sequence: CASTQTDRGIQPQHF. The CDR3 DNA sequence: TGTGCCTCTACCCAAACCGACAGGGGGATTCAGCCCCAGCATTTT.

The V gene is TRBV5-6, the J gene TRBJ2-2; 8 bases align to TRBD1. The CDR3 has 16 amino acids. Germline CDR1 and CDR2: SGHDT and YYEEEE. V lost 3 bases and J lost 5; bases outside the gene matches: 9. CDR3 sequence reads: CASSSWTGPVTGELFF. The CDR3 DNA reads as TGTGCCAGCAGCTCTTGGACAGGGCCCGTAACCGGGGAGCTGTTTTTT. The full variable domain, completed using reference TRBV5-6 and TRBJ2-2, is DAGVTQSPTHLIKTRGQQVTLRCSPKSGHDTVSWYQQALGQGPQFIFQYYEEEERQRGNFPDRFSGHQFPNYSSELNVNALLLGDSALYLCASSSWTGPVTGELFFGEGSRLTVL.

The rearrangement joins TRBV7-9 to TRBJ2-5; D gene ambiguous. This CDR3 is built from 14 residues. Germline CDR1 is SEHNR and CDR2 is FQNEAQ (reference sequence). The V and J ends lost 5 bases and 2 bases respectively, with 12 bases between them. The CDR3 here is CASSPDDFQETQYF. In DNA form, the CDR3 reads TGTGCCAGCAGCCCCGACGACTTTCAAGAGACCCAGTACTTC.

This chain links TRBV30 with TRBJ2-1; 8 nucleotides align to TRBD1. The CDR3 consists of 15 residues. Germline trimming cut 2 bases from V and 9 bases from J; bases unmatched to any gene: 12. CDR1 and CDR2 from the germline V gene are GTSNPN and SVGIG (reference sequence). As DNA, the CDR3 is TGTGCCTGGAGTCCAGGAGGGGCAGGGGGCCGTGAGCAGTTCTTC. Residues: CAWSPGGAGGREQFF.